These 28 T cell receptor beta chains share one sample of origin, sequenced in a study of neoadjuvant nivolumab and ipilimumab in lung cancer. Sequencing used immunoSEQ multiplex PCR; TCRdb keeps in-frame clones, though not all of them. The table shows approximately 31,000 clones, with around 90% occurring only once. The starting material was peripheral blood, obtained after neoadjuvant nivolumab, alone or with ipilimumab, at or shortly before surgery. These receptors were taken from an adult with non-small cell lung cancer.

The rearrangement joins TRBV7-8 to TRBJ2-7, with D tentatively TRBD2 (6 bases). Germline loops: CDR1 SGHVS, CDR2 FQNEAQ. Trimming pared 1 base from V and 0 bases from J, leaving 10 bases between. The CDR3 is 15 residues long. CDR3 DNA sequence: TGTGCCAGCAGCTTAGATGGGGGACTCTCCTACGAGCAGTACTTC. Its translation is CASSLDGGLSYEQYF. The entire variable domain, with the rest obtained from reference TRBV7-8 and TRBJ2-7, is as follows: GAGVSQSPRYKVAKRGQDVALRCDPISGHVSLFWYQQALGQGPEFLTYFQNEAQLDKSGLPSDRFFAERPEGSVSTLKIQRTQQEDSAVYLCASSLDGGLSYEQYFGPGTRLTVT.

This rearrangement joins TRBV6-1 to TRBJ2-2, with 9 bases lining up with TRBD1. This CDR3 comprises 14 residues. J was trimmed by 7 bases and V by 5 bases; bases with no gene match: 5. In germline, CDR1 is MNHNS, CDR2 SASEGT. CDR3 in DNA: TGTGCCAGCAGTTCAGGGACAGGGTTCGGGGAGCTGTTTTTT. It is translated as CASSSGTGFGELFF.

The genes are TRBV9 and TRBJ2-1; D is perhaps TRBD2 (7 bases). V was trimmed by 0 bases and J by 0 bases, leaving 13 bases between them. Germline V CDR1 and CDR2: SGDLS, YYNGEE. This CDR3 spans 17 amino acids. CDR3 sequence: CASSVGGGGSSYNEQFF. In nucleotides, the CDR3 is TGTGCCAGCAGCGTAGGAGGGGGAGGGAGCTCCTACAATGAGCAGTTCTTC.

This sequence joins TRBV7-2 and TRBJ2-1; possibly TRBD2 for D (5 bases). Trimming stripped 6 bases from V and 9 bases from J, with 9 bases between. The CDR3 is 11 amino acids. Germline V gene lookup returns CDR1 SGHTA and CDR2 FQGNSA. The CDR3 loop reads CASSRLSEQFF. The CDR3 bases are TGTGCCAGCAGTCGACTAAGTGAGCAGTTCTTC.

The chain couples TRBV28 to TRBJ2-7, with 12 bases aligning to TRBD2. Losses at the gene ends were 3 bases for V and 5 bases for J; bases not matched to a gene: 5. From germline, CDR1 is MDHEN and CDR2 SYDVKM. This CDR3 spans 15 amino acids. The CDR3 bases are TGTGCCAGCAGTTTCACCAGGACTAGCGGGAACGAGCAGTACTTC. Its translation is CASSFTRTSGNEQYF.

The chain employs TRBV10-3 and TRBJ1-1; D ambiguous. V was cut by 7 bases and J by 0 bases, with 12 bases left in between. The CDR3 covers 14 residues. CDR1 is ENHRY, CDR2 SYGVKD, per germline. DNA of the CDR3: TGTGCCATCACCCCGACAAGGCTGAACACTGAAGCTTTCTTT. Residues: CAITPTRLNTEAFF.

The chain has TRBV7-3 and TRBJ2-7; D is unresolved. Trimming stripped 4 bases from V and 7 bases from J, with 11 bases between. CDR1 and CDR2 from the germline V gene are SGHTA and FQGTGA. The CDR3 extends over 12 amino acids. For the CDR3, the DNA is TGTGCCAGCAGCTATACTGATGGGGAGCAGTACTTC. Its translation: CASSYTDGEQYF.

The chain employs TRBV6-1 and TRBJ2-2; D could derive from TRBD1 or TRBD2 (5 bases each). Germline V gene sequence: CDR1 MNHNS, CDR2 SASEGT. Trimming removed 6 bases at V and 4 bases at J, with 12 bases between. The CDR3 has 14 residues. DNA for the CDR3: TGTGCCAGCAGGGGGGAGATTATCACCGGGGAGCTGTTTTTT. Its translation: CASRGEIITGELFF.

The chain carries TRBV7-3 and TRBJ2-7; the D is unclear. V was cut by 2 bases and J by 0 bases, with 8 bases left in between. The CDR3 runs 14 residues. Germline loops: CDR1 SGHTA, CDR2 FQGTGA. CDR3: CASSLGAGSYEQYF. Here the CDR3 DNA reads TGTGCCAGCAGCTTAGGAGCAGGCTCCTACGAGCAGTACTTC.

CDR3 residues: CATQSDYRALGDTQYF. The CDR3 region has the DNA TGTGCCACCCAATCAGACTACAGGGCCCTAGGTGATACGCAGTATTTT. The chain is built from TRBV19 and TRBJ2-3; D may be TRBD1 (6 bases). The CDR3 is 16 amino acids. Germline V gene sequence: CDR1 LNHDA, CDR2 SQIVND (reference sequence). Trimming pared 10 bases from V and 6 bases from J, leaving 26 bases between.

The gene calls are TRBV6-1 and TRBJ2-3; D unclear. The CDR3 runs 14 residues. Trimming pared 1 base from V and 3 bases from J, leaving 8 bases between. Germline V gene data show CDR1 as MNHNS and CDR2 as SASEGT. The CDR3 spells CASSEGWATDTQYF. The DNA for the CDR3 is TGTGCCAGCAGTGAAGGGTGGGCTACAGATACGCAGTATTTT.

The chain couples TRBV4-1 to TRBJ2-1; 9 positions agree with TRBD2. The J segment lost 0 bases and the V segment lost 4 bases, leaving 7 bases of the junction unmatched. Germline CDR1 reads MGHRA; CDR2 reads YSYEKL. The CDR3 is made up of 17 amino acids. This CDR3 is CASSPSSSGSSYNEQFF. The CDR3 DNA reads as TGCGCCAGCAGCCCCTCCAGTAGCGGGAGCTCCTACAATGAGCAGTTCTTC.

In DNA, the CDR3 is TGTGCCAGCAGCCCTAGGACCGGCCCTTTTTATGGCTACACCTTC. Protein product: CASSPRTGPFYGYTF. The genes are TRBV7-9 and TRBJ1-2; D unresolved. Looked up from germline, CDR1 is SEHNR and CDR2 is FQNEAQ (reference sequence). Trimming pared 5 bases from V and 5 bases from J, leaving 18 bases between. The CDR3 runs 15 residues.

The V and J genes are TRBV2 and TRBJ2-7, with 8 bases identical to TRBD1. In germline, CDR1 is SNHLY, CDR2 FYNNEI. V lost 7 bases, J lost 1 base, and 6 bases stayed unmatched. CDR3 length: 14 amino acids. CDR3 bases: TGTGCCAGCACCGGGACAGGCCATTCCTACGAGCAGTACTTC. It yields the protein CASTGTGHSYEQYF.

V usage is TRBV6-1 and J usage is TRBJ2-7; D ambiguous. The CDR3 runs to 14 residues. CDR1 MNHNS and CDR2 SASEGT come from the germline V gene. V was cut by 6 bases and J by 0 bases, with 12 bases left in between. The chain's CDR3 is CASRDGSSSYEQYF. DNA for the CDR3: TGTGCCAGCAGGGACGGATCGAGCTCCTACGAGCAGTACTTC.

With regard to this clone: The sample has other DNA sequences that encode this CDR3 too. The V call is TRBV7-9, the J call TRBJ2-2, with D uncertain. This CDR3 region has 13 residues. V was trimmed by 2 bases and J by 5 bases, leaving 6 bases between them. The germline gives CDR1 SEHNR, CDR2 FQNEAQ (reference sequence). DNA for the CDR3: TGTGCCAGCAGCTTAACCGTGACCGGGGAGCTGTTTTTT. Its protein product is CASSLTVTGELFF.

In this sample, this clone turned up once. The chain has TRBV5-6 and TRBJ2-7; possible D gene TRBD2, 6 bases. The CDR3 extends over 13 amino acids. Germline V lookup: CDR1 SGHDT, CDR2 YYEEEE. V was cut by 2 bases and J by 2 bases, with 8 bases left in between. In DNA form, the CDR3 reads TGTGCCAGCAGCTTCTGGAGGGCCTACGAGCAGTACTTC. Translated, it gives CASSFWRAYEQYF.

This clone was counted only a few times. V gene TRBV19 combines with J gene TRBJ1-2, with 10 bases lining up with TRBD1. Losses at the gene ends were 5 bases for V and 0 bases for J; bases not matched to a gene: 6. This CDR3 is built from 16 residues. The V gene's germline CDR1 is LNHDA and CDR2 SQIVND (reference sequence). Written as DNA, the CDR3 is TGTGCCAGTAGTGACGCCGGGACAGGGGCTAACTATGGCTACACCTTC. Encoded protein: CASSDAGTGANYGYTF.

The gene calls are TRBV19 and TRBJ2-2; D gene uncertain. The CDR3 length is 15 residues. Germline V lookup: CDR1 LNHDA, CDR2 SQIVND (reference sequence). The V end lost 6 bases, the J end lost 0 bases, and 11 bases lay between the germline ends. CDR3 nucleotide sequence: TGTGCCAGTAGAGGATTGCCCCCGAACACCGGGGAGCTGTTTTTT. Amino acid sequence: CASRGLPPNTGELFF.

This chain joins TRBV7-3 and TRBJ1-1, with D possibly TRBD1 on 5 matching bases. The CDR3 loop spans 14 amino acids. Per germline, CDR1 SGHTA and CDR2 FQGTGA. V gave up 4 bases and J gave up 10 bases, with 19 bases separating them. The CDR3 is CASSSETVKWRAFF. DNA for the CDR3: TGTGCCAGCAGCTCCGAGACAGTAAAGTGGCGAGCTTTCTTT.

V usage is TRBV6-5 and J usage is TRBJ2-1, with TRBD1 matching over 9 bases. V was clipped by 4 bases and J by 4 bases; unmatched bases: 8. The CDR3 covers 16 residues. CDR1 and CDR2 (germline): MNHEY, SVGAGI. The CDR3 DNA follows: TGTGCCAGCAGTTGGACAGGGGAACTAACTTACAATGAGCAGTTCTTC. It yields the protein CASSWTGELTYNEQFF.

The chain carries TRBV5-6 and TRBJ2-7; D is possibly TRBD2 (5 bases). V dropped 5 bases and J dropped 4 bases, with 13 bases sitting between them. Germline V lookup: CDR1 SGHDT, CDR2 YYEEEE. The CDR3 has 13 amino acids. The CDR3 sequence is CASSWRSGYEQYF. CDR3 bases: TGTGCCAGCAGTTGGAGATCGGGGTACGAGCAGTACTTC.

The chain recombines TRBV10-3 with TRBJ1-1; perhaps TRBD1 as D (6 bases). This CDR3 has 14 residues. In germline, CDR1 is ENHRY, CDR2 SYGVKD. The V end was cut by 6 bases, the J end by 3 bases, with 14 bases between. CDR3 coding DNA: TGTGCCATCAGCACAGGGTCGGGGGACACTGAAGCTTTCTTT. Translation: CAISTGSGDTEAFF.

This chain connects TRBV5-4 to TRBJ2-7, with D perhaps TRBD1 (5 bases). Germline-derived CDR1 and CDR2 are SGHNT and YYREEE (reference sequence). This CDR3 has 12 residues. V was cut by 1 base and J by 5 bases, with 7 bases left in between. The CDR3 bases are TGTGCCAGCAGCTTGACAGGCAACGAGCAGTACTTC. It is translated as CASSLTGNEQYF.

The chain links TRBV7-6 to TRBJ1-1; D not certain. This CDR3 has 13 amino acids. Trimming pared 3 bases from V and 1 base from J, leaving 6 bases between. CDR1 and CDR2 (germline): SGHVS, FNYEAQ. CDR3 loop: CASSFRANTEAFF. For the CDR3, the DNA is TGTGCCAGCAGCTTTAGGGCGAACACTGAAGCTTTCTTT.

V is TRBV4-1 and J is TRBJ1-3; D unclear. CDR1 is MGHRA, CDR2 YSYEKL, per germline. The CDR3 is made up of 15 amino acids. V dropped 3 bases and J dropped 0 bases, with 9 bases sitting between them. For the CDR3, the DNA is TGCGCCAGCAGCCAGCCCGGGATCTCTGGAAACACCATATATTTT. Translated: CASSQPGISGNTIYF.

This clone was observed a handful of times. V gene TRBV6-1 combines with J gene TRBJ2-7; 8 nucleotides line up with TRBD1. This CDR3 has 15 amino acids. V trimming: 2 bases; J trimming: 9 bases; junction bases outside the gene matches: 12. Germline V gene sequence: CDR1 MNHNS, CDR2 SASEGT. The CDR3 nucleotides read TGTGCCAGCAGTGAACTATCCGGGACAGGAACAGTGCAGTACTTC. Its translation is CASSELSGTGTVQYF.

This clone appeared a few times. V gene TRBV2 combines with J gene TRBJ1-4, with 10 bases lining up with TRBD1. The CDR3 sequence is 15 residues long. Germline-derived CDR1 and CDR2 are SNHLY and FYNNEI. The V segment lost 9 bases and the J segment 7 bases; nucleotides outside the gene matches: 11. The CDR3 loop is CASRDRGSSGEKLFF. The CDR3 DNA reads as TGTGCCAGTCGGGACAGGGGTTCATCGGGTGAAAAACTGTTTTTT.